The source of this T cell receptor beta chain is a study of neoadjuvant nivolumab and ipilimumab in lung cancer (dated by TCRdb to the early 2020s). Study-wide context: Nivolumab was given at 3 mg/kg intravenously on days 1, 15 and 29, and the combination arm added ipilimumab 1 mg/kg on day 1 only. The primary endpoint of the trial was the rate of major pathologic response (MPR) in the intention-to-treat population of each study arm. A total of roughly 45 patients with operable NSCLC were treated in the trial, with 23 randomized to nivolumab monotherapy and about 21 randomized to nivolumab plus ipilimumab. TCR repertoires in pretherapy (baseline) peripheral blood were compared with TCR repertoires in tumors resected at surgery after neoadjuvant immune checkpoint blockade. Matched pretherapy and resected tumor pairs were analyzed from seven patients, of whom four had been treated with nivolumab and three with nivolumab plus ipilimumab.

Library creation used the immunoSEQ multiplex PCR assay. The published analysis was carried out like this. Repertoires were summarized in terms of richness and clonality, and significantly expanded and contracted clones between pre- and post-therapy samples were identified. In TCRdb, the immuneACCESS table is reduced to in-frame sequences with V and J assigned. These tables do not hold every clone; where another copy was compared, an unresolved V gene accounts for under half, and the others remain unexplained. The D gene and trimming were derived from the DNA, and the V and J assignments and clone size from that table. This sample is represented by some 37,000 clones; roughly 87% of them were singletons. The ten largest account for approximately 3.3% of the sample. The paper as a whole reports these results and caveats: From pretherapy to surgery, tumor T-cell richness and clonality went up in three of three dual-therapy tumors, versus only two of four nivolumab-treated tumors. No significant correlation was found between TCR clonality and pathologic tumor regression, and only one major-pathologic-response sample was available for the clonality analysis. TCR sequencing was performed in a small number of samples. TCR richness and clonality were greater in resected tumors than in tumor-adjacent uninvolved lung, and increases were seen in more dual-therapy-treated tumors. Pretherapy blood TCR richness correlated positively with richness in tumors resected after neoadjuvant therapy (Spearman R of about 0.81).

Ends trimmed: V by 0 bases, J by 7 bases; bases unmatched to a gene: 2. CDR1 SGDLS and CDR2 YYNGEE were looked up in the germline V gene. The CDR3 sequence holds 15 residues, the cysteine and phenylalanine included. Of all the DNA, just the CDR3 is kept, 45 bases in frame from base 1. The intended sense of this specimen's time point label: pretherapy, before neoadjuvant immune checkpoint inhibitors. The samples were obtained from NEOSTAR, a phase 2 randomized trial that tested neoadjuvant nivolumab or nivolumab plus ipilimumab, followed by surgery, in operable NSCLC. With regard to this clone: It lacks a known antigen. Nothing much larger sits one base from this clone, and base qualities are not available.

This sequence uses TRBV9 and TRBJ2-1; 12 middle bases align to TRBD2. The origin of this receptor is an adult with non-small cell lung cancer. Sequenced material: peripheral blood, taken before neoadjuvant nivolumab, alone or with ipilimumab. The CDR3 region reads CASSVATSGSNEQFF. The sequence in DNA is TGTGCCAGCAGCGTAGCGACTAGCGGGAGTAATGAGCAGTTCTTC.